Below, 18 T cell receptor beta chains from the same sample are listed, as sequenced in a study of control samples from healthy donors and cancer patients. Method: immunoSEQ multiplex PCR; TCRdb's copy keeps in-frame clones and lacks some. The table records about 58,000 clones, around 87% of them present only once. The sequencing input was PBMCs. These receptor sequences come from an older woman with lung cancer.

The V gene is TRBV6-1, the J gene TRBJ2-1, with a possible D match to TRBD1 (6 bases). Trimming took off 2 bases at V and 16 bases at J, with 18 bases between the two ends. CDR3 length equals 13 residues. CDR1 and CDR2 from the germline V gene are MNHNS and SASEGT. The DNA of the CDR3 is TGTGCCAGCAGTGAACAGGTCCGGACAGTGCATTTCTTC. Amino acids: CASSEQVRTVHFF.

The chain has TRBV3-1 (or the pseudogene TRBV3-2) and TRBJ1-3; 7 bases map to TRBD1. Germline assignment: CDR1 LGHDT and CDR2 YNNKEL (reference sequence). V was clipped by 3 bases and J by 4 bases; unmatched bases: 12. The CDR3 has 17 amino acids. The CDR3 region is CASSQWGGGKGGNTIYF. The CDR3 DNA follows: TGTGCCAGCAGCCAGTGGGGAGGGGGCAAAGGCGGAAACACCATATATTTT.

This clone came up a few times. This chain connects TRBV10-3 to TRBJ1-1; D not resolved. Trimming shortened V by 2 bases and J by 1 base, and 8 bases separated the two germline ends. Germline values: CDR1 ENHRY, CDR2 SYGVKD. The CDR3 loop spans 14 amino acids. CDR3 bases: TGTGCCATCAGTGAGGCGGGAGGGAACACTGAAGCTTTCTTT. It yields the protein CAISEAGGNTEAFF.

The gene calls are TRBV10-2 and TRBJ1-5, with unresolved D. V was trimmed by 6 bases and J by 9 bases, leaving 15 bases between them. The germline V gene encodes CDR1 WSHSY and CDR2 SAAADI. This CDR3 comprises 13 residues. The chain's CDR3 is CASSATREVPQHF. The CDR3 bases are TGCGCCAGCAGCGCTACACGGGAGGTGCCCCAGCATTTT.

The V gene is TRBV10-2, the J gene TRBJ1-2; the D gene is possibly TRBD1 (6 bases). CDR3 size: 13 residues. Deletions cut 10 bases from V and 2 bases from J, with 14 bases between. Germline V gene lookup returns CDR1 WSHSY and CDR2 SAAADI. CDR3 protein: CATSRGTNYGYTF. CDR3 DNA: TGCGCCACCTCGAGGGGGACGAACTATGGCTACACCTTC.

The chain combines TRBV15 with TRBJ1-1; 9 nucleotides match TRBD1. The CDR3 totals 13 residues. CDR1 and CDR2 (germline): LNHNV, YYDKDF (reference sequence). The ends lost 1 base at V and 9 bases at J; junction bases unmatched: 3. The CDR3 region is CATSRAGTGKAFF. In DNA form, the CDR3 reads TGTGCCACCAGCAGAGCCGGGACAGGGAAAGCTTTCTTT. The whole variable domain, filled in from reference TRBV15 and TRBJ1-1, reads DAMVIQNPRYQVTQFGKPVTLSCSQTLNHNVMYWYQQKSSQAPKLLFHYYDKDFNNEADTPDNFQSRRPNTSFCFLDIRSPGLGDTAMYLCATSRAGTGKAFFGQGTRLTVV.

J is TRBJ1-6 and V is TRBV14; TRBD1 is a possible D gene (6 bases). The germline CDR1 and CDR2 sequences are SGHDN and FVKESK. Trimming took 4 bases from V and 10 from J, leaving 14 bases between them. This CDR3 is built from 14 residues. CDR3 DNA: TGTGCCAGCAGCCCAGGGGTTTCAGGGTCACCCCTCCACTTT. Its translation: CASSPGVSGSPLHF.

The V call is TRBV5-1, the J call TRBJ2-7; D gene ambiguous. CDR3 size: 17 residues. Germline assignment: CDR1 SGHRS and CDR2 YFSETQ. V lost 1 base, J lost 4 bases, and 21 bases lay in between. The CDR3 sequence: CASSLLPQSKAFYEQYF. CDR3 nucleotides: TGCGCCAGCAGCTTGCTCCCGCAGTCAAAGGCGTTTTACGAGCAGTACTTC.

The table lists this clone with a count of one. The CDR3 reads CASSLQQGVGEKLFF. The CDR3 DNA reads as TGCGCCAGCAGCTTGCAACAGGGAGTGGGTGAAAAACTGTTTTTT. V gene TRBV5-1 combines with J gene TRBJ1-4, with D perhaps TRBD1 (6 bases). Germline-derived CDR1 and CDR2 are SGHRS and YFSETQ. This CDR3 has 15 residues. V was trimmed by 1 base and J by 7 bases, leaving 14 bases between them.

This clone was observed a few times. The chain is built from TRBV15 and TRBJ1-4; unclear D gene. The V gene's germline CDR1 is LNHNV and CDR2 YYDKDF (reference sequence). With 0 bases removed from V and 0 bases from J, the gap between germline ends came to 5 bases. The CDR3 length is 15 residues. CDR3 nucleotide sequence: TGTGCCACCAGCAGAGATACTGCAACTAATGAAAAACTGTTTTTT. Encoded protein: CATSRDTATNEKLFF.

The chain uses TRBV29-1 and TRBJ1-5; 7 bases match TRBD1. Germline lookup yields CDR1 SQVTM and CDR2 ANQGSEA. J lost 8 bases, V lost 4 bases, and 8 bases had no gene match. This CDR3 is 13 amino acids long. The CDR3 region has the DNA TGCAGCGTTGGATGGACAGGTGAGGAGCCCCAGCATTTT. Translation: CSVGWTGEEPQHF.

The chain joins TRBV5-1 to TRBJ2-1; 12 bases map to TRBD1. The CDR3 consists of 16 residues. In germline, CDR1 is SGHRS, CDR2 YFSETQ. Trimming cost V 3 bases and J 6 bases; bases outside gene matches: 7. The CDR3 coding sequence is TGCGCCAGCAGCTCCGGGACAGGGGGCAGGTTCAATGAGCAGTTCTTC. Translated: CASSSGTGGRFNEQFF.

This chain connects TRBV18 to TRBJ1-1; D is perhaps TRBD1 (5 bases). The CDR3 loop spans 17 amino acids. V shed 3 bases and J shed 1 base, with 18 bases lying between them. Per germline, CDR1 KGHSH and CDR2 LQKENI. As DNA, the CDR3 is TGTGCCAGCTCACCGCAGGTGGCAGGGACGCGGAACACTGAAGCTTTCTTT. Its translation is CASSPQVAGTRNTEAFF. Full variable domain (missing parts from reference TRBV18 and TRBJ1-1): NAGVMQNPRHLVRRRGQEARLRCSPMKGHSHVYWYRQLPEEGLKFMVYLQKENIIDESGMPKERFSAEFPKEGPSILRIQQVVRGDSAAYFCASSPQVAGTRNTEAFFGQGTRLTVV.

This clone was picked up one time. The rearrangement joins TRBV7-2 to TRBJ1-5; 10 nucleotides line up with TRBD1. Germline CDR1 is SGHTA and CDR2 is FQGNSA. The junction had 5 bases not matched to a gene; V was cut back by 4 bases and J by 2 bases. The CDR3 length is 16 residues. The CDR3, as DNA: TGTGCCAGCAGCTGGCAAGGGACAGGGGGCAATCAGCCCCAGCATTTT. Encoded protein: CASSWQGTGGNQPQHF.

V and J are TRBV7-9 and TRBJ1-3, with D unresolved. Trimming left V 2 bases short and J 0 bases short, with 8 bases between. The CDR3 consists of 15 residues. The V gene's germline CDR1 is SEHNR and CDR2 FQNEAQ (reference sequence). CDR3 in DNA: TGTGCCAGCAGCTTAAACCCGGGCTCTGGAAACACCATATATTTT. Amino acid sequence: CASSLNPGSGNTIYF.

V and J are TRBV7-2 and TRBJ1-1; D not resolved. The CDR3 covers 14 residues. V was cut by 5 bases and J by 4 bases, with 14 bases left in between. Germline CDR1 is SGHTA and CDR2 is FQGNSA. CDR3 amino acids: CASSPQGVGTEAFF. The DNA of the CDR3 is TGTGCCAGCAGCCCGCAAGGAGTGGGCACTGAAGCTTTCTTT.

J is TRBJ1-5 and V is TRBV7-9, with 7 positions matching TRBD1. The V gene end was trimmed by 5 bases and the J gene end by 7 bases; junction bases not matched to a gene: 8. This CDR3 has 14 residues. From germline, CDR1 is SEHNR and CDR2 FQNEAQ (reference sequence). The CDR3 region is CASSPTGTGQPQHF. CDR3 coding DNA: TGTGCCAGCAGCCCGACAGGGACTGGCCAGCCCCAGCATTTT.

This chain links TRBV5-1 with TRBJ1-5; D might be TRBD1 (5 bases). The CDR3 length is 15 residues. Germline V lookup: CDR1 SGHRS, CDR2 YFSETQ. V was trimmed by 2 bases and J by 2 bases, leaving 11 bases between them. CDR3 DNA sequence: TGCGCCAGCAGCTTTAACGGGGACGGCAATCAGCCCCAGCATTTT. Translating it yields CASSFNGDGNQPQHF.